The following is a TCR beta chain sequence with its context. Its antigen is undetermined. These data originate in a study of neurological immune-mediated disorders. Study-wide points: Across subjects, no CDR3 amino acid sequence appeared in expanded clones of more than one subject, a finding that suggested private repertoires in all groups. HTLV-1-associated myelopathy showed the most TCR clonal expansion; multiple sclerosis the least, below healthy controls.

The healthy controls volunteered at a blood bank in Maryland, USA. The authors produced cDNA by 5'RACE using 10-nucleotide random UMIs. TCRdb reprocessed the 5' RACE reads via MiXCR and lists one record per CDR3 protein. Among 25,000 to 30,000 distinct CDR3 sequences, 5% to 8% were seen once, and the ten largest hold more than 8.5%. The sequencing sample was made of PBMCs. The receptor comes from a woman aged 45-60 years in good health.

The DNA for the CDR3 is TGTGCCAGCTCACCCATCAGGGGCACTGAAGCTTTCTTT. This codes for CASSPIRGTEAFF. The rearrangement links TRBV18 to TRBJ1-1, with a weak D call TRBD1 (6 bases). V lost 3 bases, J lost 4 bases, and 9 bases lay in between. Germline loops: CDR1 KGHSH, CDR2 LQKENI. The CDR3 loop spans 13 amino acids.